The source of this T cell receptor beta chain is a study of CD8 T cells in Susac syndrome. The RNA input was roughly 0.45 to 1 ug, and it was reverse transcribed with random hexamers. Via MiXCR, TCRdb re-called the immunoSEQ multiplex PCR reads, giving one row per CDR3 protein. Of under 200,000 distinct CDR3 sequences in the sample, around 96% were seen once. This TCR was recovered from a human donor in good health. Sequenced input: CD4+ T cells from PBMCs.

For the CDR3, the DNA is TGTGCCAGCAGCGCACAGGGACTGAACACTGAAGCTTTCTTT. Encoded protein: CASSAQGLNTEAFF. The chain uses TRBV12-3 or TRBV12-4 and TRBJ1-1, with a weak D call TRBD1 (6 bases). CDR3 length: 14 residues. V was trimmed by 6 bases and J by 0 bases, leaving 11 bases between them.